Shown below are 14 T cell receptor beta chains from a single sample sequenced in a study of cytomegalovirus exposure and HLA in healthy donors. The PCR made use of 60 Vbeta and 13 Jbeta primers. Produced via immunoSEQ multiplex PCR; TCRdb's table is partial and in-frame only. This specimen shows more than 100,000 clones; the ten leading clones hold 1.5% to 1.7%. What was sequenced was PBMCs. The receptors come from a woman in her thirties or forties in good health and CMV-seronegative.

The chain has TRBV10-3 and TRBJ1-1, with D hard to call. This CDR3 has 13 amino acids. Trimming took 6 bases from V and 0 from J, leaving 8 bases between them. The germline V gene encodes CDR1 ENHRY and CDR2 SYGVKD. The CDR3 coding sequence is TGTGCCATCAGGGCTCCAGTGAACACTGAAGCTTTCTTT. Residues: CAIRAPVNTEAFF.

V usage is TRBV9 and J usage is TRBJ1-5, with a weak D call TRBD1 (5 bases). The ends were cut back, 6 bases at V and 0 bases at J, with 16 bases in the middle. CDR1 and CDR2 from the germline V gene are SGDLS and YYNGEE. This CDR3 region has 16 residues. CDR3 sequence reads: CASTGHNLCSNQPQHF. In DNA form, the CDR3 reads TGTGCCAGCACAGGACACAACCTTTGTAGCAATCAGCCCCAGCATTTT.

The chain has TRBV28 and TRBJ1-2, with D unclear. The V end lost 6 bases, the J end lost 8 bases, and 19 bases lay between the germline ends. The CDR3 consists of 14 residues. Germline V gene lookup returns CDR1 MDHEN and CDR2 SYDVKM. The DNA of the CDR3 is TGTGCCAGCAGGGAGCGGCCCCTCTCTGGGGGCTACACCTTC. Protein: CASRERPLSGGYTF.

CDR3 in DNA: TGTGCCACCACGCTCCCCGGGACAGGGGAATATGAAGCTTTCTTT. Translating it yields CATTLPGTGEYEAFF. The chain employs TRBV6-1 and TRBJ1-1; 10 bases are a match to TRBD1. The germline V gene encodes CDR1 MNHNS and CDR2 SASEGT. The V segment lost 10 bases and the J segment 7 bases; nucleotides outside the gene matches: 15. The CDR3 is made up of 15 amino acids.

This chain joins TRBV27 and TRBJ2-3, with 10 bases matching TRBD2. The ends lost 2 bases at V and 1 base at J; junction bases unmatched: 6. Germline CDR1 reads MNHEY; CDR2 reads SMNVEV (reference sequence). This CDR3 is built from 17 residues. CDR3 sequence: CASSLTPGTSGTDTQYF. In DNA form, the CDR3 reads TGTGCCAGCAGTTTAACCCCCGGGACTAGCGGCACAGATACGCAGTATTTT.

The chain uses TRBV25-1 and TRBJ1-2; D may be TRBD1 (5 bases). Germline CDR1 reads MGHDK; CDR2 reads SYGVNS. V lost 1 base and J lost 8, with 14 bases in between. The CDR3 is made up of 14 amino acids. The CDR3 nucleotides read TGTGCCAGCAGTGAATCTCAGGGAAGCTTGGGCTACACCTTC. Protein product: CASSESQGSLGYTF.

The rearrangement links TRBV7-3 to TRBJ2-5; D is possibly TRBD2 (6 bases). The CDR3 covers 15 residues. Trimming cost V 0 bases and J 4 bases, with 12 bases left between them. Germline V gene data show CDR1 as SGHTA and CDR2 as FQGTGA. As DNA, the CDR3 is TGTGCCAGCAGCTTAACGCGGGGCCTCGGAGAGACCCAGTACTTC. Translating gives CASSLTRGLGETQYF.

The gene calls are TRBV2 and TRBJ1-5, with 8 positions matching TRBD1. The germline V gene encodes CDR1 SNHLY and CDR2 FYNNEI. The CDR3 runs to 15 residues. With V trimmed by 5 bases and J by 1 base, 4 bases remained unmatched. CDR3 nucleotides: TGTGCCAGCAGTACGGACAGGGTAAGCAATCAGCCCCAGCATTTT. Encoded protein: CASSTDRVSNQPQHF.

Here the CDR3 reads CASSPDRDRGSYNSPLHF. DNA of the CDR3: TGTGCCAGCAGCCCAGACCGGGACAGGGGCTCCTATAATTCACCCCTCCACTTT. This chain uses TRBV7-6 with TRBJ1-6; TRBD1 matches at 10 bases. Unmatched junction bases numbered 7, after V lost 5 bases and J lost 0 bases. The CDR3 consists of 18 residues. The V gene's germline CDR1 is SGHVS and CDR2 FNYEAQ.

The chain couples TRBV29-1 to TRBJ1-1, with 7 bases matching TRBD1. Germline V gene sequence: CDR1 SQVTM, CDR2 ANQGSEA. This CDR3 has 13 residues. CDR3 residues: CVFRQGRETEAFF. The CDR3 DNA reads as TGCGTCTTTCGACAGGGTCGGGAAACTGAAGCTTTCTTT. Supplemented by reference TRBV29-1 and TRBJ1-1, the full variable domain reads SAVISQKPSRDICQRGTSLTIQCQVDSQVTMMFWYRQQPGQSLTLIATANQGSEATYESGFVIDKFPISRPNLTFSTLTVSNMSPEDSSIYLCVFRQGRETEAFFGQGTRLTVV.

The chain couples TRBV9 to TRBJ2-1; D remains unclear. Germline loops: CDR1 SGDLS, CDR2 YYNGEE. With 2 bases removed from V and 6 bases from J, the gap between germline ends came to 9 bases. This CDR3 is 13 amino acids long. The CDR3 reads CASSVGSPNEQFF. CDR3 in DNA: TGTGCCAGCAGCGTTGGCTCTCCCAATGAGCAGTTCTTC.

For the CDR3, the DNA is TGCGCCAGCAGCCAAGGAGGTTTAGGCAATGAGCAGTTCTTC. This gives the protein CASSQGGLGNEQFF. The genes are TRBV4-1 and TRBJ2-1; D gene ambiguous. Trimming removed 1 base at V and 6 bases at J, with 10 bases between. CDR1 and CDR2 (germline): MGHRA, YSYEKL. This CDR3 region has 14 residues.

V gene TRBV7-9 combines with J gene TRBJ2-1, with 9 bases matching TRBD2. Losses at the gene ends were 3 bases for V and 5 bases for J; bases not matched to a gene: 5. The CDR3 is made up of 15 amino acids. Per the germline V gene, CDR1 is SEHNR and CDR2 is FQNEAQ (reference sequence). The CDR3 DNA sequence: TGTGCCAGCAGCTTGGGGGCTAGCGGGGACAATGAGCAGTTCTTC. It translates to CASSLGASGDNEQFF.

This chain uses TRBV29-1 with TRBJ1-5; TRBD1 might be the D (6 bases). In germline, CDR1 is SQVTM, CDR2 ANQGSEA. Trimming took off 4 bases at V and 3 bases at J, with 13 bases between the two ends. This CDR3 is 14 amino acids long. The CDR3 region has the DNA TGCAGCGTTGCCCCAGGGGCCTCCAATCAGCCCCAGCATTTT. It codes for CSVAPGASNQPQHF.